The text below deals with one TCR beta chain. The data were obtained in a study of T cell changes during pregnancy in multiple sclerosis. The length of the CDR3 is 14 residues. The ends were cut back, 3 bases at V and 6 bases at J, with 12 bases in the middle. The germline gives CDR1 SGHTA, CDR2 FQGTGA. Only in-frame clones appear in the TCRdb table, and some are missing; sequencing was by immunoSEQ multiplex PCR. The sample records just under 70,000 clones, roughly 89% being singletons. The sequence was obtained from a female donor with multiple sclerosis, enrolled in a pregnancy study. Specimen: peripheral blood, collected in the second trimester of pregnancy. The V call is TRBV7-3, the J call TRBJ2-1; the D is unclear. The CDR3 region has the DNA TGTGCCAGCAGCTTCGAGGTGGCAGTCAATGAGCAGTTCTTC. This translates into CASSFEVAVNEQFF. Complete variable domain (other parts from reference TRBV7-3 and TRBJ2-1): GAGVSQTPSNKVTEKGKYVELRCDPISGHTALYWYRQSLGQGPEFLIYFQGTGAADDSGLPNDRFFAVRPEGSVSTLKIQRTERGDSAVYLCASSFEVAVNEQFFGPGTRLTVL.